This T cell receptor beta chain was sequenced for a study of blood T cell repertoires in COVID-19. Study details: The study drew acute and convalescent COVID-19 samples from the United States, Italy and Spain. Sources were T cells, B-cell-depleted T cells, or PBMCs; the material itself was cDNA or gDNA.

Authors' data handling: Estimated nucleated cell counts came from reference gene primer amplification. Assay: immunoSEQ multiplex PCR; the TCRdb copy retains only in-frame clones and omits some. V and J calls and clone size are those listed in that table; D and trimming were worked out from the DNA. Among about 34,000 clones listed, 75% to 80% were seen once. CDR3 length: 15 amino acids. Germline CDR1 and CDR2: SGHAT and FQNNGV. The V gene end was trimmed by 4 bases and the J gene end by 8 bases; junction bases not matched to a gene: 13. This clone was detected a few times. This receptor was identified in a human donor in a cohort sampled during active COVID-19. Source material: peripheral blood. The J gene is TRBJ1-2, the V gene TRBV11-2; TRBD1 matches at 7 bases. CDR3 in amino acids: CASSSYKGTVGGYTF. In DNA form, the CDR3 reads TGTGCCAGCAGCTCCTACAAGGGGACAGTCGGCGGCTACACCTTC.